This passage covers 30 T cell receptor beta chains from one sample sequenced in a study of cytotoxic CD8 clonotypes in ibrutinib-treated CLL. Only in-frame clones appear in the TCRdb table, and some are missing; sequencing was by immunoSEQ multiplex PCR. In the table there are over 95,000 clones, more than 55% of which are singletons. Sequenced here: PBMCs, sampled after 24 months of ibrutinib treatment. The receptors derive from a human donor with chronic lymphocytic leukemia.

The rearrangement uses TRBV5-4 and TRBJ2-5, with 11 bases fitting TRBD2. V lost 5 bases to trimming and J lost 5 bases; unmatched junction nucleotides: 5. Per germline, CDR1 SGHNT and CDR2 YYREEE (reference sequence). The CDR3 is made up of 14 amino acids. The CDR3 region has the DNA TGTGCCAGCAGATTAGCGGGGGGGCGGGAGACCCAGTACTTC. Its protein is CASRLAGGRETQYF.

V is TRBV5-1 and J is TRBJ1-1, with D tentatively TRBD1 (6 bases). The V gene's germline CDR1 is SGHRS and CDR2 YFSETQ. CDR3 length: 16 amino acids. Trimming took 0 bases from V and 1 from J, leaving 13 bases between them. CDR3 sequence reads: CASSLGWGQGNTEAFF. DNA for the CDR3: TGCGCCAGCAGCTTGGGATGGGGGCAGGGGAACACTGAAGCTTTCTTT.

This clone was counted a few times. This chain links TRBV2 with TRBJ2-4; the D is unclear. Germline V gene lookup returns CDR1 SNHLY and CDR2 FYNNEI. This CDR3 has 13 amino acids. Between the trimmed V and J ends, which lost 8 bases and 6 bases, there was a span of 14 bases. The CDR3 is CASVPNTGNIQYF. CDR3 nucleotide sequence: TGTGCCAGCGTCCCTAATACGGGAAACATTCAGTACTTC.

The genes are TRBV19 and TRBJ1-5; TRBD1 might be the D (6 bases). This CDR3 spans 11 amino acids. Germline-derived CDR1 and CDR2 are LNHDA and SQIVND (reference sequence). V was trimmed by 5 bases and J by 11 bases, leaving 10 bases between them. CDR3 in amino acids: CASSGGTSQHF. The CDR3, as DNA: TGTGCCAGTAGTGGAGGGACATCCCAGCATTTT. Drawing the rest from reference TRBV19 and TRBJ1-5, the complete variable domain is DGGITQSPKYLFRKEGQNVTLSCEQNLNHDAMYWYRQDPGQGLRLIYYSQIVNDFQKGDIAEGYSVSREKKESFPLTVTSAQKNPTAFYLCASSGGTSQHFGDGTRLSIL.

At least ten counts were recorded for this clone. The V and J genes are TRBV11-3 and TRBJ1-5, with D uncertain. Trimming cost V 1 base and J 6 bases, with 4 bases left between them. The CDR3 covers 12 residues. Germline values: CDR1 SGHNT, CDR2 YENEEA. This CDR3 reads CASSLGGQPQHF. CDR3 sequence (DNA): TGTGCCAGCAGCTTAGGCGGTCAGCCCCAGCATTTT.

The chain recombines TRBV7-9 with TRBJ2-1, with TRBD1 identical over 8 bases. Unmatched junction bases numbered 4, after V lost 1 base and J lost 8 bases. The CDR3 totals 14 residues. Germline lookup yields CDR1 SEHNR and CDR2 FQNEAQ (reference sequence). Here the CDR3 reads CASSLGTGRDEQFF. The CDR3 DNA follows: TGTGCCAGCAGCTTAGGGACAGGGCGGGATGAGCAGTTCTTC.

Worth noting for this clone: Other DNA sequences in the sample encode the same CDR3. CDR3 region: CASRTTGGRYEQYF. DNA for the CDR3: TGTGCCAGTCGGACAACAGGGGGCCGCTACGAGCAGTACTTC. The J gene is TRBJ2-7, the V gene TRBV19, with 9 bases identical to TRBD1. V lost 8 bases to trimming and J lost 3 bases; unmatched junction nucleotides: 8. The CDR3 totals 14 residues. Germline V gives CDR1 LNHDA, CDR2 SQIVND (reference sequence).

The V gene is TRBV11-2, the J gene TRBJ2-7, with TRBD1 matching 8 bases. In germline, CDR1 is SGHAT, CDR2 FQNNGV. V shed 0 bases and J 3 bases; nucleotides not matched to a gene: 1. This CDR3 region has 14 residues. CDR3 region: CASSLDRGHYEQYF. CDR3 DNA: TGTGCCAGCAGCTTAGACAGGGGGCACTACGAGCAGTACTTC.

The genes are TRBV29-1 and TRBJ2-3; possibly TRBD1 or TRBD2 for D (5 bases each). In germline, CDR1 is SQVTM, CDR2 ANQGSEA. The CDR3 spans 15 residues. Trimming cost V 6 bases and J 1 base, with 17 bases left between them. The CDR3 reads CSVIVGGVGTDTQYF. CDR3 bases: TGCAGCGTGATCGTTGGGGGAGTGGGCACAGATACGCAGTATTTT.

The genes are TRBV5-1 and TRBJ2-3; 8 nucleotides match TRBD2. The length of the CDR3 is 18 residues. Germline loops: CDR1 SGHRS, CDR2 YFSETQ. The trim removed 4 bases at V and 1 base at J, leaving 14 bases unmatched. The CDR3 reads CASSDGLAEGDGTDTQYF. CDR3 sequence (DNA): TGCGCCAGCAGCGACGGACTAGCAGAGGGGGATGGCACAGATACGCAGTATTTT.

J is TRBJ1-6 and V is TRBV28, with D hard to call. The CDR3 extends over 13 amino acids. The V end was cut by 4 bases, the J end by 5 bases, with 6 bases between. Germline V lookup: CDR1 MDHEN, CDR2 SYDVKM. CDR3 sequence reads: CASSSRDNSPLHF. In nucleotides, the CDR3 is TGTGCCAGCAGTTCGAGGGATAATTCACCCCTCCACTTT.

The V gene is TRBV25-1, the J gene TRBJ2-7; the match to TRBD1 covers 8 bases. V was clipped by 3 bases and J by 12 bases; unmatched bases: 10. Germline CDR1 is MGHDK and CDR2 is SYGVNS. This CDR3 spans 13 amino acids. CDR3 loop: CASSDTQGARGYF. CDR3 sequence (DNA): TGTGCCAGCAGTGATACCCAGGGGGCCCGGGGGTACTTC.

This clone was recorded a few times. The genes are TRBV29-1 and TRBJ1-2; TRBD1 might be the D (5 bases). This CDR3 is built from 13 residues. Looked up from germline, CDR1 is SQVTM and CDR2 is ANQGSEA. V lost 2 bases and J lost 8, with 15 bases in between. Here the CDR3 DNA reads TGCAGCGTTGAAAAGGGAGAAAGGGACGGCTACACCTTC. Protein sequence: CSVEKGERDGYTF. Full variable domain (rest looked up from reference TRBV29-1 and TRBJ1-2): SAVISQKPSRDICQRGTSLTIQCQVDSQVTMMFWYRQQPGQSLTLIATANQGSEATYESGFVIDKFPISRPNLTFSTLTVSNMSPEDSSIYLCSVEKGERDGYTFGSGTRLTVV.

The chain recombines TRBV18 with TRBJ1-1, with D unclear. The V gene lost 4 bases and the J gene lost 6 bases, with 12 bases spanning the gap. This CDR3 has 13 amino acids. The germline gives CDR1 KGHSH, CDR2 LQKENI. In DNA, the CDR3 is TGTGCCAGCTCACAGGACTGGGAAGCTGAAGCTTTCTTT. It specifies CASSQDWEAEAFF.

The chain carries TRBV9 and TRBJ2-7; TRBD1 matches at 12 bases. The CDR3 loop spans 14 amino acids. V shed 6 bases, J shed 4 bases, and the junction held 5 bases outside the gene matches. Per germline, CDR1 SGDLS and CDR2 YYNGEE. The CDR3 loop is CASTPGQGAYEQYF. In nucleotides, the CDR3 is TGTGCCAGCACGCCGGGACAGGGGGCTTACGAGCAGTACTTC.

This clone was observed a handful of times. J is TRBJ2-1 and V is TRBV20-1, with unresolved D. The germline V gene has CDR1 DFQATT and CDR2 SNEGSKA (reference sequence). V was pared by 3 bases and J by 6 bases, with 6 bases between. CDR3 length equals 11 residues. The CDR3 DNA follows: TGCAGTGCTAGCCAGGCCAATGAGCAGTTCTTC. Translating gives CSASQANEQFF.

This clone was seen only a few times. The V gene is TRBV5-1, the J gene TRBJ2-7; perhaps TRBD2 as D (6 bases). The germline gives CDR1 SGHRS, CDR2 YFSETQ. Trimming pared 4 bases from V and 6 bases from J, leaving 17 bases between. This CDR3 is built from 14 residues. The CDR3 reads CASSQTAGWGEQYF. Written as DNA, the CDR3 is TGCGCCAGCAGCCAGACCGCGGGGTGGGGCGAGCAGTACTTC.

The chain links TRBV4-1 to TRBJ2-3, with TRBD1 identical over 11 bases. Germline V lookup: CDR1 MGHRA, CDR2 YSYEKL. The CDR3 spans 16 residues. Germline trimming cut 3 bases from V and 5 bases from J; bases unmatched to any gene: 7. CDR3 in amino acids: CASSHGQGAQIDTQYF. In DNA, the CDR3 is TGCGCCAGCAGCCACGGACAGGGGGCGCAGATAGATACGCAGTATTTT.

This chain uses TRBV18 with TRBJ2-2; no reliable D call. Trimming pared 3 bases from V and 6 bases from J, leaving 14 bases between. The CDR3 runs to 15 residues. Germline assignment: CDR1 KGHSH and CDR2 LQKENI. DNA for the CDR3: TGTGCCAGCTCACCCCCGTCCATAGGGTCCGGGGAGCTGTTTTTT. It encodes CASSPPSIGSGELFF.

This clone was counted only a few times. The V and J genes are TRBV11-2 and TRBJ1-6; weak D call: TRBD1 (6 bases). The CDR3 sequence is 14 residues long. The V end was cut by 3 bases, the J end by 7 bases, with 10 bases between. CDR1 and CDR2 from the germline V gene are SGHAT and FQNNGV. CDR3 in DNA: TGTGCCAGCAGCTTTTATACAGGGAATTCACCCCTCCACTTT. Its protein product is CASSFYTGNSPLHF. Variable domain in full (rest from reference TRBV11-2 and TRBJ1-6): EAGVAQSPRYKIIEKRQSVAFWCNPISGHATLYWYQQILGQGPKLLIQFQNNGVVDDSQLPKDRFSAERLKGVDSTLKIQPAKLEDSAVYLCASSFYTGNSPLHFGNGTRLTVT.

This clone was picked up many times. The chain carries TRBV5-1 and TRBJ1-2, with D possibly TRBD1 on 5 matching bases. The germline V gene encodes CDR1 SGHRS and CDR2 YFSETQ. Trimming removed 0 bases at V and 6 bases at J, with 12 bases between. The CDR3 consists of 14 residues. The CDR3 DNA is TGCGCCAGCAGCTTGGCGGGCAAAGGGGATGGCTACACCTTC. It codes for CASSLAGKGDGYTF.

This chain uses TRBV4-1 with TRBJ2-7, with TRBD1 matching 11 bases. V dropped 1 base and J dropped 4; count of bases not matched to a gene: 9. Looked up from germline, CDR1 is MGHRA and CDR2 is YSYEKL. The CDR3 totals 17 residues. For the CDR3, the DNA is TGCGCCAGCAGCCAAGCTCCTACCGGGACAGGGGGATACGAGCAGTACTTC. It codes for CASSQAPTGTGGYEQYF.

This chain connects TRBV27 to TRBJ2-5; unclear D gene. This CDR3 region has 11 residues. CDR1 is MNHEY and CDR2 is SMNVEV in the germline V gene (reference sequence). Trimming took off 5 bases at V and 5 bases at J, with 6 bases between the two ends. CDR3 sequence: CASSPAETQYF. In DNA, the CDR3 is TGTGCCAGCAGTCCCGCGGAGACCCAGTACTTC.

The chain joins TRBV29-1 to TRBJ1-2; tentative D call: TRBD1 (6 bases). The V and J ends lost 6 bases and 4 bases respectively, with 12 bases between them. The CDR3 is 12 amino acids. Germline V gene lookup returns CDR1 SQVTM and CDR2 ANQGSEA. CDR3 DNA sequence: TGCAGCGTAAGGGACAATTCCTATGGCTACACCTTC. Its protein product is CSVRDNSYGYTF.

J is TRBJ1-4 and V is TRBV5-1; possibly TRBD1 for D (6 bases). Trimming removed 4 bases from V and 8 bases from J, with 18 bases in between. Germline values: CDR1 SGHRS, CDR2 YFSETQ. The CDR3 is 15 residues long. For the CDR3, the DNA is TGCGCCAGCAGCCGATGGGGATCAGGGGAGGAAAAACTGTTTTTT. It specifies CASSRWGSGEEKLFF.

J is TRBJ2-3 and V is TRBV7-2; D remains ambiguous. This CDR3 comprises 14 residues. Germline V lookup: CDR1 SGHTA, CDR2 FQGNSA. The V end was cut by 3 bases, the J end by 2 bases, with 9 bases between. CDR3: CASSLRFNTDTQYF. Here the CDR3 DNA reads TGTGCCAGCAGCTTGCGTTTCAACACAGATACGCAGTATTTT.

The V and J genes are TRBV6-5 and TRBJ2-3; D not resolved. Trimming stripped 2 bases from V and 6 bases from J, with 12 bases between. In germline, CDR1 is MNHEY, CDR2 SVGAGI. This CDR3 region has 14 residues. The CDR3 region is CASSYLPTWDTQYF. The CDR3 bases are TGTGCCAGCAGTTACCTACCAACGTGGGATACGCAGTATTTT.

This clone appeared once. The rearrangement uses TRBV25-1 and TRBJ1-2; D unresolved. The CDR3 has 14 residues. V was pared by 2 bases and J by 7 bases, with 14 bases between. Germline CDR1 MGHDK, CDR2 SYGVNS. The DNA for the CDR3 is TGTGCCAGCAGTGAAGTTGGGTCACTAGTTGGCTACACCTTC. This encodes CASSEVGSLVGYTF.

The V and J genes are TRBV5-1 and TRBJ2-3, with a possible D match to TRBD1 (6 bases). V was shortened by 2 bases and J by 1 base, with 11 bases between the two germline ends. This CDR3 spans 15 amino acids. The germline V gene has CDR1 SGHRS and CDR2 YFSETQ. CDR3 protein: CASSFRDTRTDTQYF. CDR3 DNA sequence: TGCGCCAGCAGCTTCCGGGACACCCGCACAGATACGCAGTATTTT.

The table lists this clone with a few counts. Written as DNA, the CDR3 is TGCGCCAGCAGACGGACAGGGGACAATGAGCAGTTCTTC. Translating gives CASRRTGDNEQFF. V is TRBV4-1 and J is TRBJ2-1; 9 nucleotides line up with TRBD1. After removal of 6 bases from V and 5 bases from J, the junction contained 2 bases not matched to a gene. The CDR3 is 13 residues long. The V gene's germline CDR1 is MGHRA and CDR2 YSYEKL.